Listed here are 15 T cell receptor beta chains from one sample, sequenced in a study of cytomegalovirus exposure and HLA in healthy donors. Amplification used 60 Vbeta primers and 13 Jbeta primers. The data were produced by immunoSEQ multiplex PCR, yet TCRdb's version contains in-frame clones alone and is incomplete. The sample shows 95,000 to 100,000 clones, roughly 79% of them seen only once. Sequencing was done on a sample of PBMCs. These receptors all stem from a woman aged 40 to 50 in good health and CMV-seronegative.

This chain uses TRBV10-1 with TRBJ2-7; 10 bases are a match to TRBD2. Germline values: CDR1 WNHNN, CDR2 SYGVQD (reference sequence). With 0 bases clipped from V and 12 bases from J, the junction kept 8 bases outside the gene matches. This CDR3 spans 14 amino acids. CDR3 bases: TGCGCCAGCAGTGAGTCAAGCGGGACTAGCGAGTTGTACTTC. The encoded protein is CASSESSGTSELYF.

The V gene is TRBV2, the J gene TRBJ2-2, with TRBD1 identical over 8 bases. The CDR3 sequence is 17 residues long. The germline CDR1 and CDR2 sequences are SNHLY and FYNNEI. V dropped 6 bases and J dropped 4; count of bases not matched to a gene: 13. In nucleotides, the CDR3 is TGTGCCAGCAGGGGTGGACAGGGCCTCTCGGGCACCGGGGAGCTGTTTTTT. It is translated as CASRGGQGLSGTGELFF.

The chain links TRBV5-1 to TRBJ2-5; 7 positions agree with TRBD1. V dropped 0 bases and J dropped 6; count of bases not matched to a gene: 8. The CDR3 loop spans 15 amino acids. Germline CDR1 and CDR2: SGHRS and YFSETQ. The CDR3 sequence is CASSLEAGGIQTQYF. The CDR3 DNA reads TGCGCCAGCAGCTTGGAGGCAGGGGGTATACAGACCCAGTACTTC.

This clone was counted between two and nine times. V and J are TRBV27 and TRBJ2-7, with TRBD2 matching over 7 bases. J lost 0 bases, V lost 3 bases, and 5 bases had no gene match. The V gene's germline CDR1 is MNHEY and CDR2 SMNVEV (reference sequence). This CDR3 has 15 residues. CDR3 DNA sequence: TGTGCCAGCAGTTTCGGGGGAGGGGCCTCCTACGAGCAGTACTTC. Its protein is CASSFGGGASYEQYF.

This clone was seen a handful of times. The chain links TRBV19 to TRBJ1-1; D may be TRBD1 (6 bases). From germline, CDR1 is LNHDA and CDR2 SQIVND (reference sequence). V was pared by 3 bases and J by 4 bases, with 15 bases between. The CDR3 extends over 15 amino acids. The DNA for the CDR3 is TGTGCCAGTAGTATGATCAGGGGTAGGAGCACTGAAGCTTTCTTT. Translated: CASSMIRGRSTEAFF.

This chain links TRBV5-4 with TRBJ2-3; D remains ambiguous. With 2 bases removed from V and 0 bases from J, the gap between germline ends came to 10 bases. CDR3 length: 15 amino acids. Germline V gene lookup returns CDR1 SGHNT and CDR2 YYREEE (reference sequence). The CDR3 DNA reads TGTGCCAGCAGCTTCGGCGGAACTAGCACAGATACGCAGTATTTT. It codes for CASSFGGTSTDTQYF.

The V call is TRBV21-1, the J call TRBJ2-7; the table's D call TRBD2 went unverified against the DNA. TRBV21-1 counts as a pseudogene. This CDR3 region has 15 residues. In nucleotides, the CDR3 is TGTGCCAGCAGCAGCCCGGGGGAGAGTAACTACGAGCAGTACTTC. Its translation: CASSSPGESNYEQYF.

This clone was seen just once. V and J are TRBV10-2 and TRBJ2-2; 13 nucleotides agree with TRBD2. The trim removed 6 bases at V and 2 bases at J, leaving 6 bases unmatched. Germline V CDR1 and CDR2: WSHSY, SAAADI. The CDR3 is 17 residues long. CDR3: CASSTGTSGINTGELFF. The CDR3 bases are TGCGCCAGCAGCACCGGGACTAGCGGGATAAACACCGGGGAGCTGTTTTTT.

This rearrangement joins TRBV4-3 to TRBJ1-4; 7 nucleotides align to TRBD1. The V segment lost 0 bases and the J segment 8 bases; nucleotides outside the gene matches: 6. This CDR3 is built from 15 residues. CDR1 and CDR2 from the germline V gene are LGHNA and YSLEER. This CDR3 is CASSQDIAGGEKLFF. As DNA, the CDR3 is TGCGCCAGCAGCCAAGATATCGCAGGGGGGGAAAAACTGTTTTTT.

This clone has more than one count but fewer than ten. This chain joins TRBV19 and TRBJ2-7; 8 bases are a match to TRBD1. Germline V gives CDR1 LNHDA, CDR2 SQIVND (reference sequence). The CDR3 is 15 residues long. The V segment lost 4 bases and the J segment 1 base; nucleotides outside the gene matches: 6. CDR3 DNA sequence: TGTGCCAGTAGTAATGGACAGGGTGGTTCCTACGAGCAGTACTTC. This gives the protein CASSNGQGGSYEQYF.

The chain employs TRBV6-5 and TRBJ2-1; maybe TRBD1 (6 bases). The germline CDR1 and CDR2 sequences are MNHEY and SVGAGI. This CDR3 has 11 amino acids. V was shortened by 6 bases and J by 7 bases, with 7 bases between the two germline ends. Here the CDR3 DNA reads TGTGCCAGCAGCAGGGGAAATGAGCAGTTCTTC. Its protein is CASSRGNEQFF.

The chain joins TRBV28 to TRBJ2-1; D might be TRBD1 (6 bases). V was pared by 5 bases and J by 4 bases, with 12 bases between. Germline assignment: CDR1 MDHEN and CDR2 SYDVKM. The CDR3 loop spans 14 amino acids. CDR3 DNA: TGTGCCAGCAGTAGCCAGGGGCTTTACAATGAGCAGTTCTTC. Translating gives CASSSQGLYNEQFF.

CDR3 loop: CASTRGSTDTQYF. The CDR3 region has the DNA TGTGCCAGCACCCGGGGTAGCACAGATACGCAGTATTTT. This chain uses TRBV13 with TRBJ2-3; D may be TRBD2 (5 bases). The V end lost 7 bases, the J end lost 0 bases, and 8 bases lay between the germline ends. This CDR3 contains 13 residues. Germline lookup yields CDR1 PRHDT and CDR2 FYEKMQ (reference sequence).

This rearrangement joins TRBV6-6 to TRBJ2-3, with D tentatively TRBD1 (6 bases). The germline V gene encodes CDR1 MNHNY and CDR2 SVGAGI (reference sequence). The CDR3 extends over 15 amino acids. V was cut by 7 bases and J by 0 bases, with 14 bases left in between. The CDR3 nucleotides read TGTGCCAGCATGAAGGGACACTATAGCACAGATACGCAGTATTTT. Amino acid sequence: CASMKGHYSTDTQYF.

V is TRBV4-2 and J is TRBJ2-5; the D gene is possibly TRBD1 (5 bases). Trimming shortened V by 3 bases and J by 3 bases, and 11 bases separated the two germline ends. This CDR3 has 14 amino acids. Looked up from germline, CDR1 is LGHNA and CDR2 is YNFKEQ. This CDR3 is CASSQDLREETQYF. Written as DNA, the CDR3 is TGTGCCAGCAGCCAGGACCTCAGGGAAGAGACCCAGTACTTC.